Each of the 2 T cell receptor beta chains below was sequenced from the same sample in a study of Ad26.COV2.S vaccination and SARS-CoV-2 variants. Sequenced by immunoSEQ multiplex PCR; TCRdb stores in-frame clones only, minus some. Of 300,000 to 400,000 clones in the sample, 85% to 90% were seen once. Treatment noted: around 19 received Ad26.COV2.S at low or high dose, single or two shots; five or six received placebo; per-sample allocation not given. At day 63 after the first vaccine or placebo injection, samples were drawn. This sample comprised peripheral blood, obtained in a trial of Ad26.COV2.S vaccine versus placebo. All receptors come from a person between 18 and 60 years old who received the Ad26.COV2.S COVID-19 vaccine or a placebo.

This rearrangement joins TRBV2 to TRBJ2-1, with D hard to call. The CDR3 is 13 amino acids. V was cut by 4 bases and J by 1 base, with 5 bases left in between. Germline assignment: CDR1 SNHLY and CDR2 FYNNEI. The DNA of the CDR3 is TGTGCCAGCAGTGTTCTATCCTACAATGAGCAGTTCTTC. Its protein is CASSVLSYNEQFF.

The chain carries TRBV12-3 or TRBV12-4 and TRBJ2-1, with D unclear. Trimming took off 5 bases at V and 9 bases at J, with 11 bases between the two ends. This CDR3 is built from 12 residues. CDR3 loop: CASSLPLREQFF. The CDR3 nucleotides are TGTGCCAGCAGTCTCCCACTGCGTGAGCAGTTCTTC.